This T cell receptor beta chain was sequenced for a study of T cells after posttransplantation cyclophosphamide. Overall study results and limits: After PTCy, TRB diversity resembled that of CNI/methotrexate controls.

There are many counts of this clone. Its antigen is still unknown. TCRdb's table, derived via immunoSEQ multiplex PCR, lists solely in-frame clones and lacks some. Listed here are 32,000 or so clones without any singletons, the top ten holding 2.7%. The receptor was derived from a woman aged 55-69 years in good health, CMV-negative, and a related stem cell transplant donor. Input material: PBMCs.

The CDR3 spells CASSLSGLRGSPLHF. The DNA of the CDR3 is TGTGCCAGCTCACTGTCGGGACTCCGAGGATCACCCCTCCACTTT. This chain links TRBV18 with TRBJ1-6; weak D call: TRBD1 (5 bases). Germline-derived CDR1 and CDR2 are KGHSH and LQKENI. V was clipped by 4 bases and J by 10 bases, with 17 bases between them. The length of the CDR3 is 15 residues.